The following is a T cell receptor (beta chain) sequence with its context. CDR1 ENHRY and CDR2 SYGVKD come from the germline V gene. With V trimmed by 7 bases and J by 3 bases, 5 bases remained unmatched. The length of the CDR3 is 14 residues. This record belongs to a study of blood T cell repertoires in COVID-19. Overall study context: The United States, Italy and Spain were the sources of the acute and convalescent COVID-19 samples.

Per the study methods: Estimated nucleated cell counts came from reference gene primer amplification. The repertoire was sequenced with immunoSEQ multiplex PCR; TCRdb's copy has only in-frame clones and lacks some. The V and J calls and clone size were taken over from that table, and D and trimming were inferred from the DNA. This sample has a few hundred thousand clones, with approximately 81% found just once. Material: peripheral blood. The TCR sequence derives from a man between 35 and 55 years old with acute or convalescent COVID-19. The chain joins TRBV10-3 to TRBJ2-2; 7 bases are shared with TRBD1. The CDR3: CAITADRDTGELFF. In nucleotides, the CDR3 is TGTGCCATCACTGCAGACAGGGACACCGGGGAGCTGTTTTTT.